This T cell receptor beta chain was profiled in a study of blood T cell repertoires in COVID-19. Produced via immunoSEQ multiplex PCR; TCRdb's table is partial and in-frame only. The sample yields roughly 150,000 clones, around 90% seen once. CDR3 length: 15 residues. The germline gives CDR1 ENHRY, CDR2 SYGVKD. V lost 7 bases and J lost 8; bases outside the gene matches: 12. This receptor was obtained from a man between 60 and 70 years old with active or convalescent COVID-19. V is TRBV10-3 and J is TRBJ2-3; 10 bases match TRBD1. The sequencing input was peripheral blood. CDR3 sequence (DNA): TGTGCCATCATGGCCGGGACAGGGGACAGAGGTACGCAGTATTTT. Protein sequence: CAIMAGTGDRGTQYF.